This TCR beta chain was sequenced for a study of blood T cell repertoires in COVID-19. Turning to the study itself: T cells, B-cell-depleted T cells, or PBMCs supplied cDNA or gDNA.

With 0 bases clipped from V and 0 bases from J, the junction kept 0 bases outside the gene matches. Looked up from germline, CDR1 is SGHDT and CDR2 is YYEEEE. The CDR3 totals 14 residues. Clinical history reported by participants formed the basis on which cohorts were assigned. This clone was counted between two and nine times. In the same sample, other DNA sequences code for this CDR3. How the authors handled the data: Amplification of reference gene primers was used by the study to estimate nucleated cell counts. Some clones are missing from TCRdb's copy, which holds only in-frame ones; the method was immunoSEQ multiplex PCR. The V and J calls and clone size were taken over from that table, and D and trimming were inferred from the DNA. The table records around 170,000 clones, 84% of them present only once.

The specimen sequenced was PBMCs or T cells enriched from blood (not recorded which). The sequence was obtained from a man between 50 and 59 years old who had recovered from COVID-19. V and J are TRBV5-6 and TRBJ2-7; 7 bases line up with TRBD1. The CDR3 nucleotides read TGTGCCAGCAGCTTGGGACAGGGCTCCTACGAGCAGTACTTC. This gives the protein CASSLGQGSYEQYF.